This T cell receptor beta chain was recovered during a study of T cell repertoires in cytomegalovirus infection. Study context: Selection of CMV epitopes for the study included recently identified HLA-C-restricted and well-studied HLA-B-restricted ones.

Study-level points and caveats: The response measured ex vivo was dominated by TCR beta clonotypes (HLA-C-restricted and CMV-specific).

With respect to this clonotype: Its antigen is undetermined.

The CDR3 is made up of 17 amino acids. V gave up 2 bases and J gave up 4 bases, with 20 bases separating them. Germline assignment: CDR1 SGHAT and CDR2 FQNNGV. MiXCR was run by TCRdb on the reads, yielding one entry per CDR3 protein. There are 200,000 or so distinct CDR3 sequences in the sample; roughly two fifths occur only once, and about 60% lies in the top ten. V and J are TRBV11-2 and TRBJ1-1, with D unresolved. The origin of this receptor is a human donor in good health (CMV status not recorded). Some clones in this sample may be carry-over from other donors' samples. The material sequenced was CD8+ T cells from cultured PBMCs, taken from culture after CMV antigen stimulation. The CDR3 loop is CASSLWGRDGLGTEAFF. The DNA of the CDR3 is TGTGCCAGCAGCTTATGGGGTCGGGATGGGCTTGGCACTGAAGCTTTCTTT.